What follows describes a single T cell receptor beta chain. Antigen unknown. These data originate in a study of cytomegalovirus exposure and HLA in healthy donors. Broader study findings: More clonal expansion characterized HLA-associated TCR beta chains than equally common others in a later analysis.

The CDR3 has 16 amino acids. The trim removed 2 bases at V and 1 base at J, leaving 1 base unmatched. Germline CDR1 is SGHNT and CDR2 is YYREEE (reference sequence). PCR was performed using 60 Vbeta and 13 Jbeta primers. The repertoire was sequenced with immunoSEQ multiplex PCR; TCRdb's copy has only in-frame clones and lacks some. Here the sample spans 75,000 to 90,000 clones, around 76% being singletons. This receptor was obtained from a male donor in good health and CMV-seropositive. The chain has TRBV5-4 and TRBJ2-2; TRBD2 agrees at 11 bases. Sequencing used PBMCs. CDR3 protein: CASSLGLAGNTGELFF. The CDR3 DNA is TGTGCCAGCAGCTTAGGACTAGCGGGGAACACCGGGGAGCTGTTTTTT.